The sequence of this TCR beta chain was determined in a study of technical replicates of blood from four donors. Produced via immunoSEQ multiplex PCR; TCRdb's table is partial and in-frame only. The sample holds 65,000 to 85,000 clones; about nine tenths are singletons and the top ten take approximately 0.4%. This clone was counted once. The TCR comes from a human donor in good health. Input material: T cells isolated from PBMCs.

In DNA, the CDR3 is TGCGCCAGCAGCCTTAGGACTAGCGGGGCAAAAACGAACACCGGGGAGCTGTTTTTT. Translated, it gives CASSLRTSGAKTNTGELFF. The V gene is TRBV5-1, the J gene TRBJ2-2; 12 positions agree with TRBD2. The CDR3 length is 19 residues. The germline gives CDR1 SGHRS, CDR2 YFSETQ. V trimming: 4 bases; J trimming: 0 bases; junction bases outside the gene matches: 10.